These T cell receptor beta chains were read from a single sample in a study of neurological immune-mediated disorders. In TCRdb, the 5' RACE reads were re-called with MiXCR into one record per CDR3 protein. In the table there are more than 45,000 distinct CDR3 sequences, roughly 3.5% of which are singletons. The sequenced sample was PBMCs. All receptors derive from a woman aged 25 to 39 with multiple sclerosis. Both conserved end residues are part of each CDR3. The D gene is left open where the match is weak. Size is stated for part of the rows, as once, few or many counts, or as a class when the clone is expanded.

TRBV7-9	.	many	TRBJ2-4	CASSLGKYDIQYF	TGTGCCAGCAGCTTAGGGAAGTATGACATTCAGTACTTC
TRBV5-1	TRBD2	many	TRBJ2-5	CASSLSGGTQETQYF	TGCGCCAGCAGCTTGTCGGGGGGAACCCAAGAGACCCAGTACTTC
TRBV4-1	TRBD2	many	TRBJ2-3	CASSQSPASGSMDTQYF	TGCGCCAGCAGCCAATCACCGGCTAGCGGGAGTATGGATACGCAGTATTTT
TRBV4-1	.	many	TRBJ2-1	CASSQVGGATLNEQFF	TGCGCCAGCAGCCAAGTTGGGGGTGCTACACTAAATGAGCAGTTCTTC
TRBV20-1	TRBD2	many	TRBJ2-5	CSARLAGETQYF	TGCAGTGCGAGACTAGCGGGGGAGACCCAGTACTTC
TRBV21-1	.	many	TRBJ2-1	CASSAAVYNEQFF	TGTGCCAGCAGCGCCGCCGTCTACAATGAGCAGTTCTTC
TRBV20-1	.	many	TRBJ1-1	CSARKEGTEAFF	TGCAGTGCTAGAAAGGAGGGGACTGAAGCTTTCTTT
TRBV10-3	TRBD2	many	TRBJ2-1	CAISGKAGYNEQFF	TGTGCCATCAGTGGCAAAGCGGGGTACAATGAGCAGTTCTTC
TRBV24-1	.	many	TRBJ1-5	CATSGGGNQPQNF	TGTGCCACCAGTGGGGGGGGCAATCAGCCCCAGAATTTT
TRBV27	.	many	TRBJ2-7	CASSVGFSYEQYF	TGTGCCAGCAGTGTAGGGTTTTCCTACGAGCAGTACTTC
TRBV20-1	.	few	TRBJ2-5	CSASRPDKGQYF	TGCAGTGCTAGCAGGCCAGATAAGGGCCAGTACTTC
TRBV20-1	TRBD2	many	TRBJ2-1	CSATTSGSVGEQFF	TGCAGTGCCACGACTAGCGGGAGTGTGGGGGAGCAGTTCTTC
TRBV5-1	TRBD1	many	TRBJ2-3	CASSLVGQGADTQYF	TGCGCCAGCAGCTTGGTAGGACAGGGAGCAGATACGCAGTATTTT
TRBV15	TRBD2	many	TRBJ2-1	CATRPGGKSYNEQFF	TGTGCCACCAGACCGGGGGGGAAATCCTACAATGAGCAGTTCTTC
TRBV5-1	TRBD1	many	TRBJ1-1	CASSPSQGRYTEAFF	TGCGCCAGCAGCCCATCACAGGGGAGGTACACTGAAGCTTTCTTT
TRBV29-1	TRBD1	many	TRBJ2-3	CSVPPRTGGTDTQYF	TGCAGCGTTCCACCTCGGACAGGGGGCACAGATACGCAGTATTTT
TRBV4-2	.	many	TRBJ2-1	CASSQDSNSYNEQFF	TGTGCCAGCAGCCAAGACTCTAACTCCTACAATGAGCAGTTCTTC
TRBV12-3/TRBV12-4	.	many	TRBJ1-4	CASRSGTPTNEKLFF	TGTGCCAGCAGATCCGGGACACCAACTAATGAAAAACTGTTTTTT
TRBV7-3	TRBD1	few	TRBJ2-7	CASSLAGTGSEEQYF	TGTGCCAGCAGCTTGGCTGGGACAGGTTCTGAAGAGCAGTACTTC
TRBV3-1	.	many	TRBJ1-1	CASSYTGRGLSYEAFF	TGTGCCAGCAGCTACACAGGACGGGGGCTAAGTTATGAAGCTTTCTTT
TRBV5-1	.	.	TRBJ1-1	CASSWDIGGTEAFF	TGCGCCAGCAGCTGGGACATTGGCGGCACTGAAGCTTTCTTT
TRBV15	.	many	TRBJ2-6	CATRFAGANVLTF	TGTGCCACCAGATTCGCCGGGGCCAACGTCCTGACTTTC
TRBV25-1	.	many	TRBJ2-5	CASSDRIGDLETQYF	TGTGCCAGCAGTGATCGAATAGGGGATTTGGAGACCCAGTACTTC
TRBV28	TRBD1	many	TRBJ2-1	CASSLVGQGSNEQFF	TGTGCCAGCAGTTTGGTTGGACAGGGGAGCAATGAGCAGTTCTTC
TRBV10-3	TRBD1	many	TRBJ2-7	CAIRGTGATTYEQYF	TGTGCCATCAGGGGGACAGGGGCGACTACCTACGAGCAGTACTTC
TRBV28	.	.	TRBJ2-4	CASSPGRIKIQYF	TGTGCCAGCAGTCCCGGACGGATAAAAATTCAGTACTTC
TRBV6-5	.	many	TRBJ1-1	CATSRDGYEAFF	TGTGCCACCTCCAGGGATGGCTATGAAGCTTTCTTT
TRBV3-1	.	many	TRBJ1-6	CASSQMGGDSPLHF	TGTGCCAGCAGCCAAATGGGGGGGGATTCACCCCTCCACTTT
TRBV20-1	.	many	TRBJ2-3	CSARVSSARDTQYF	TGCAGTGCTAGGGTTAGCTCCGCGAGGGATACGCAGTATTTT
TRBV18	.	few	TRBJ2-7	CASSPLGDEQYF	TGTGCCAGCTCACCACTTGGGGACGAGCAGTACTTC
TRBV6-4	TRBD2	many	TRBJ2-1	CASSIVAGGNYNEQFF	TGTGCCAGCAGTATCGTAGCGGGGGGGAATTACAATGAGCAGTTCTTC
TRBV5-1	TRBD2	many	TRBJ2-7	CASSFLAGGYEQYF	TGCGCCAGCAGCTTCCTAGCGGGAGGCTACGAGCAGTACTTC
TRBV19	TRBD1	.	TRBJ2-2	CASIETGGIGELFF	TGTGCCAGTATAGAGACAGGGGGCATCGGGGAGCTGTTTTTT
TRBV6-5	.	many	TRBJ1-3	CATVGNSGNTIYF	TGTGCCACGGTGGGGAACTCTGGAAACACCATATATTTT
TRBV9	.	many	TRBJ1-2	CASSVDGRDGYTF	TGTGCCAGCAGCGTAGACGGACGGGATGGCTACACCTTC
TRBV20-1	.	.	TRBJ2-3	CSASRGATTDTQYF	TGCAGTGCTAGTCGGGGGGCCACCACAGATACGCAGTATTTT
TRBV5-1	.	many	TRBJ1-4	CASSTMPGEKLFF	TGCGCCAGCAGCACAATGCCAGGAGAAAAACTGTTTTTT
TRBV15	.	many	TRBJ2-3	CATSRGRGSTDTQYF	TGTGCCACCAGCAGAGGGAGAGGGAGCACAGATACGCAGTATTTT
TRBV10-3	TRBD1	many	TRBJ1-2	CAISGTGTVDTF	TGTGCCATCTCTGGGACAGGGACGGTAGACACCTTC
TRBV6-1	.	many	TRBJ1-2	CASSLGVTNYGYTF	TGTGCCAGCAGTTTAGGGGTGACTAACTATGGCTACACCTTC
TRBV7-9	TRBD2	many	TRBJ2-5	CASQRGGRETQYF	TGTGCCAGCCAGCGGGGGGGGCGAGAGACCCAGTACTTC
TRBV11-1	.	many	TRBJ2-1	CASSFLLSSYNEQFF	TGTGCCAGCAGCTTCTTGCTCTCTAGCTACAATGAGCAGTTCTTC
TRBV20-1	.	.	TRBJ2-2	CSARVATTNTGELFF	TGCAGTGCTAGAGTCGCGACAACGAACACCGGGGAGCTGTTTTTT
TRBV29-1	.	many	TRBJ1-2	CSVEGTSDYGYTF	TGCAGCGTTGAAGGGACAAGCGACTATGGCTACACCTTC
TRBV7-8	TRBD2	many	TRBJ2-1	CASSSTSGLADNEQFF	TGTGCCAGCAGCTCCACCTCGGGACTAGCGGACAATGAGCAGTTCTTC
TRBV7-2	.	many	TRBJ1-5	CASSPAGGVQPQNF	TGTGCCAGCAGCCCCGCCGGGGGGGTACAGCCCCAGAATTTT
TRBV20-1	.	many	TRBJ1-1	CSVKFLGGDTEAFF	TGCAGTGTTAAGTTCCTTGGAGGGGACACTGAAGCTTTCTTT
TRBV6-6	TRBD1	many	TRBJ2-7	CASSRQGPYEQYF	TGTGCCAGCAGTCGACAGGGGCCCTACGAGCAGTACTTC
TRBV7-2	TRBD1	many	TRBJ1-2	CASSLEDRGMYGYTF	TGTGCCAGCAGCTTAGAGGACAGGGGGATGTATGGCTACACCTTC
TRBV3-1	TRBD2	many	TRBJ2-5	CASSQRGGRAKETQYF	TGTGCCAGCAGCCAACGCGGCGGGAGGGCTAAAGAGACCCAGTACTTC
TRBV29-1	.	many	TRBJ1-2	CSVDRRFGYTF	TGCAGCGTTGATAGACGATTTGGCTACACCTTC
TRBV11-2	.	many	TRBJ1-2	CASSFPGRRHDGYTF	TGTGCCAGCAGCTTCCCGGGACGGCGTCATGATGGCTACACCTTC
TRBV5-1	TRBD1	many	TRBJ2-7	CASSFGQGPYEQYF	TGCGCCAGCAGCTTCGGACAGGGGCCCTACGAGCAGTACTTC
TRBV5-1	.	many	TRBJ2-5	CASSLVISPKTQYF	TGCGCCAGCAGCTTGGTTATCAGCCCGAAGACCCAGTACTTC
TRBV2	.	.	TRBJ2-7	CASNEPMAYEQYF	TGTGCCAGCAACGAACCGATGGCCTACGAGCAGTACTTC
TRBV20-1	TRBD2	many	TRBJ2-7	CSARDQASGRALALYEQYF	TGCAGTGCTAGAGATCAAGCTAGCGGGAGGGCCCTCGCCCTCTACGAGCAGTACTTC
TRBV29-1	TRBD2	many	TRBJ2-7	CSASTSGTNYEQYF	TGCAGCGCGTCGACTAGCGGGACGAACTACGAGCAGTACTTC
TRBV7-2	.	many	TRBJ2-3	CASSNSGRTTDTQYF	TGTGCCAGCAGCAATTCCGGGCGCACAACAGATACGCAGTATTTT
TRBV20-1	.	many	TRBJ1-5	CSGGRYSNQPQHF	TGCAGTGGGGGGCGGTATAGCAATCAGCCCCAGCATTTT
TRBV12-3/TRBV12-4	TRBD2	.	TRBJ2-1	CASSLYTSGGAGEQFF	TGTGCCAGCAGTCTCTATACTAGCGGGGGGGCAGGTGAGCAGTTCTTC